This TCR beta chain is from a study of blood T cell repertoires in COVID-19. Across the study: Acute and convalescent COVID-19 samples came from the United States, Italy and Spain. The analysed material was cDNA or gDNA that came from T cells, B-cell-depleted T cells, or PBMCs.

V lost 1 base and J 3 bases, leaving 8 bases between the germline ends. Germline values: CDR1 MGHDK, CDR2 SYGVNS. The CDR3 contains 14 residues. As processed by the authors: Quantification of nucleated cells was approximated via reference gene primer amplification. The data were produced by immunoSEQ multiplex PCR, yet TCRdb's version contains in-frame clones alone and is incomplete. V and J calls and clone size are given by that table; D and trimming were obtained from the DNA. Of about 110,000 clones in the sample, 60% to 85% were seen once. The sequence derives from a woman in her forties with acute or convalescent COVID-19. The J gene is TRBJ2-3, the V gene TRBV25-1, with D possibly TRBD2 on 6 matching bases. Sequencing used peripheral blood. The CDR3 region is CASSEWGRTDTQYF. CDR3 coding DNA: TGTGCCAGCAGTGAATGGGGGAGGACAGATACGCAGTATTTT.